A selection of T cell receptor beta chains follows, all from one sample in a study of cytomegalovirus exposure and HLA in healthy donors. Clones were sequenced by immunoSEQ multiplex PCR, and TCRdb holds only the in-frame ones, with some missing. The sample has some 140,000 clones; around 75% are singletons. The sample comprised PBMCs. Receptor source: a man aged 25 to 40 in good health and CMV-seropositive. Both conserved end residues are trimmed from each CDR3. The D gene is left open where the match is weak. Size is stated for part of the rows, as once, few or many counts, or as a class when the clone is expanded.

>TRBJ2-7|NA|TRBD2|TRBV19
ASRDRTSSHYEQY
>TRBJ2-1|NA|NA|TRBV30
AWSEQGSEQF
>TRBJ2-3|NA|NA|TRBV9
ASSVEGETDTQY
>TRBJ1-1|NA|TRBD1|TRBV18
ASSPDQGGAF
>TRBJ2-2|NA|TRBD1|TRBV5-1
ASSRTGEGELF
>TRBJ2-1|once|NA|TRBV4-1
ASSRTPPQGSSSYNEQF
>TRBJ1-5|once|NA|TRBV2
ASKGGNSNQPQH
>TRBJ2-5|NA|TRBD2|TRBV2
ASSEGRGGQETQY
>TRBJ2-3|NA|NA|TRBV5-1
ASSLAEPDTQY
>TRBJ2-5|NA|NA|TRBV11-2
ASSFLRDQETQY
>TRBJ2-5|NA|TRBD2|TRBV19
ASSPSLAGGPGETQY
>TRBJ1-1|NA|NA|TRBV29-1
SVVGVNTEAF
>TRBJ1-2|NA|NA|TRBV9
ASSPSSGANYGYT
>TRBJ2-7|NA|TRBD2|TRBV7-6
ASSFSVGGSYEQY
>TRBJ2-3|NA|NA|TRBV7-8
ASSLEGWSTYTQY
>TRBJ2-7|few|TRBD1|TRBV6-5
ASSHGTAAEQY
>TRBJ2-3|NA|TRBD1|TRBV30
AWGQGLDTDTQY
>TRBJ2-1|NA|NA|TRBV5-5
ASSFGPGEPQF
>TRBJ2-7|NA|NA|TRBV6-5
ASKGRDEQY
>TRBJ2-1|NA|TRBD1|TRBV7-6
ASSLVGTGLFKGGNEQF
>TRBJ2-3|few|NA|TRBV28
ASSRTVSTDTQY
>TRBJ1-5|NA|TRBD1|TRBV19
ASSVRQGGRMDQPQH
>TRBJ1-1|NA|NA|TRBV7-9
ASSLAGGYGTEAF
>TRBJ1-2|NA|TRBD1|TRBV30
CLNRGLNYGYT
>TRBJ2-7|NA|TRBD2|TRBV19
ASSTTLAGNYEQY